This TCR beta chain was sequenced for a study of T-cell reconstitution after alpha-beta-depleted transplantation in children. This sample's TCRbeta library carried unique molecular identifier barcodes. From the PCR reads, TCRdb called clonotypes with MiXCR, one entry per CDR3 protein. The table records about a million distinct CDR3 sequences, 25% to 30% of them present only once. Study-wide results and limits: Reports say that about two months after transplant, the alpha-beta T cells came out of several hundred graft clones that had expanded.

Germline V gives CDR1 MNHEY, CDR2 SVGAGI. Between the trimmed V and J ends, which lost 4 bases and 1 base, there was a span of 16 bases. The CDR3 sequence is 16 residues long. With regard to this clonotype: Its specificity is unknown.

Source: PBMCs, mostly from graft donor cells, taken 360 days after TCRalphabeta/CD19-depleted stem cell transplant. The TCR was taken from a boy in the first two years of life who had a stem cell transplant for SCID, so the T cells may come from the graft donor. The gene calls are TRBV6-5 and TRBJ2-5; D possibly matches TRBD1 or TRBD2 (6 bases each). The CDR3 region is CASSSTLQGGQETQYF. Written as DNA, the CDR3 is TGTGCCAGCAGTTCCACGTTACAGGGAGGCCAAGAGACCCAGTACTTC.